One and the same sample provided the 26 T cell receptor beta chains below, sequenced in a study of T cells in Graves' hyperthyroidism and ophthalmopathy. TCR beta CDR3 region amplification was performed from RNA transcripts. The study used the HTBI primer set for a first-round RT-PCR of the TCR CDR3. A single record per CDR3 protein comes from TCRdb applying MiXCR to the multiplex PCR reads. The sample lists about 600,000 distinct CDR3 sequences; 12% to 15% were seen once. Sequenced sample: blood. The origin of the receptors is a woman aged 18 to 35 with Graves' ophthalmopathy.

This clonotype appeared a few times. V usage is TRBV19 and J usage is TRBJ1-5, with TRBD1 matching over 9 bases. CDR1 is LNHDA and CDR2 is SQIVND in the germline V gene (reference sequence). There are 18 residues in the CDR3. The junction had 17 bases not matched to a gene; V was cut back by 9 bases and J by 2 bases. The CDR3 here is CASTPGQGFVRGNQPQHF. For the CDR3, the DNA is TGTGCCAGCACTCCGGGACAGGGCTTCGTTCGTGGCAATCAGCCCCAGCATTTT. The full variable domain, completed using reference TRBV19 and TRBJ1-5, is DGGITQSPKYLFRKEGQNVTLSCEQNLNHDAMYWYRQDPGQGLRLIYYSQIVNDFQKGDIAEGYSVSREKKESFPLTVTSAQKNPTAFYLCASTPGQGFVRGNQPQHFGDGTRLSIL.

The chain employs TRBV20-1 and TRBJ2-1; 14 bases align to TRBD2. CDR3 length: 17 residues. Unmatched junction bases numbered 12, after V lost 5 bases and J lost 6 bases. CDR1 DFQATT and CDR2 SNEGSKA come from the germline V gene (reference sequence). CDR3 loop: CSAPGLAGALDINEQFF. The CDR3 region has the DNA TGCAGTGCTCCGGGACTAGCGGGAGCCCTAGACATCAATGAGCAGTTCTTC.

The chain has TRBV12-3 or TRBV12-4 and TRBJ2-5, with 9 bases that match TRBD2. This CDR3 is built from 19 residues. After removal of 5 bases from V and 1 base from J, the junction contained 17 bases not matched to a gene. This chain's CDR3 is CASSDLGLAGTPGQETQYF. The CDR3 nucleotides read TGTGCCAGCAGTGACTTAGGGCTAGCGGGAACTCCGGGCCAAGAGACCCAGTACTTC.

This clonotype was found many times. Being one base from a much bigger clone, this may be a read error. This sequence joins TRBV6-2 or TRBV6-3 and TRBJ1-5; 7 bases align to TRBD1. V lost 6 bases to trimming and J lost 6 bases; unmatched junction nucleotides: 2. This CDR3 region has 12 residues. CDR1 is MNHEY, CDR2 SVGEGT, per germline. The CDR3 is CASRTGSQPQHF. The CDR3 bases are TGTGCCAGCAGGACAGGGAGTCAGCCCCAGCATTTT.

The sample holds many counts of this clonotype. In DNA, the CDR3 is TGTGCCAGCAGTTTCGTAGCGGGAGGGCTAGATACGCAGTATTTT. Encoded protein: CASSFVAGGLDTQYF. This sequence joins TRBV12-3 or TRBV12-4 and TRBJ2-3, with 11 bases identical to TRBD2. V gave up 3 bases and J gave up 5 bases; unmatched junction bases: 4. The CDR3 runs to 15 residues.

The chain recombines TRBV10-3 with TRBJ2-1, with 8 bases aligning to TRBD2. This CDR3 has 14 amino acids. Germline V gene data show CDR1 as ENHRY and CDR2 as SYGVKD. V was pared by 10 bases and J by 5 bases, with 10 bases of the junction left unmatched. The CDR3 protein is CATDLGTRNNEQFF. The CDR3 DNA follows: TGTGCCACCGACCTAGGGACTAGGAACAATGAGCAGTTCTTC.

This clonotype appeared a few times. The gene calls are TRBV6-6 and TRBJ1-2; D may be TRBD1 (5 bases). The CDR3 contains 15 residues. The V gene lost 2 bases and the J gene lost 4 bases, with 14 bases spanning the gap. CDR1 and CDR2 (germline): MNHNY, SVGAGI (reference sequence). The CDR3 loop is CASSYDFAGLYGYTF. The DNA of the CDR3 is TGTGCCAGCAGTTACGATTTTGCGGGACTCTATGGCTACACCTTC.

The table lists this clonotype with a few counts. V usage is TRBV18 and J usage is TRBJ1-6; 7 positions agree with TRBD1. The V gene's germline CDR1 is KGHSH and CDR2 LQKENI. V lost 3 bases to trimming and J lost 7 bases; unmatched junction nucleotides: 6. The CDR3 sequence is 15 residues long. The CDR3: CASSPYKGANSPLHF. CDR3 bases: TGTGCCAGCTCACCGTACAAGGGGGCGAATTCACCCCTCCACTTT. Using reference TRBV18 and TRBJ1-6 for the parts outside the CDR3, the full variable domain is NAGVMQNPRHLVRRRGQEARLRCSPMKGHSHVYWYRQLPEEGLKFMVYLQKENIIDESGMPKERFSAEFPKEGPSILRIQQVVRGDSAAYFCASSPYKGANSPLHFGNGTRLTVT.

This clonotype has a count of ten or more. The CDR3 DNA sequence: TGCAGTGCTAGAAGTTCCCGCGGGGTACAAGAGACCCAGTACTTC. It encodes CSARSSRGVQETQYF. The rearrangement uses TRBV20-1 and TRBJ2-5, with D possibly matching TRBD2 (6 bases). Trimming removed 2 bases at V and 2 bases at J, with 15 bases between. Germline assignment: CDR1 DFQATT and CDR2 SNEGSKA (reference sequence). CDR3 length: 15 residues.

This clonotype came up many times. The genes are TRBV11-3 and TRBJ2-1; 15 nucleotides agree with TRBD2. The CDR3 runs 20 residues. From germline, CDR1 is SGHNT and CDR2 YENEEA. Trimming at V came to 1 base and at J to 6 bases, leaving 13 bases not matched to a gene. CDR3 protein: CASSLVGWGTSGRKANEQFF. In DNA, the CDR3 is TGTGCCAGCAGCTTAGTCGGTTGGGGGACTAGCGGGAGGAAGGCCAATGAGCAGTTCTTC.

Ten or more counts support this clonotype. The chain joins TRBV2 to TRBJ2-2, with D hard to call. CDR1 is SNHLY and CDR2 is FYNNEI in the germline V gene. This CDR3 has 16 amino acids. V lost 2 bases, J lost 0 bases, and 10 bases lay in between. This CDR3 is CASSERQAANTGELFF. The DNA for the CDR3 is TGTGCCAGCAGTGAAAGGCAGGCCGCGAACACCGGGGAGCTGTTTTTT.

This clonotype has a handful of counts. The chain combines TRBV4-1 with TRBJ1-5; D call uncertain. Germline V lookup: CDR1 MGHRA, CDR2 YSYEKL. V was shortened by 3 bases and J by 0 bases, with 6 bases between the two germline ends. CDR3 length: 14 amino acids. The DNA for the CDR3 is TGCGCCAGCAGCCATGGGGTTAGCAATCAGCCCCAGCATTTT. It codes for CASSHGVSNQPQHF.

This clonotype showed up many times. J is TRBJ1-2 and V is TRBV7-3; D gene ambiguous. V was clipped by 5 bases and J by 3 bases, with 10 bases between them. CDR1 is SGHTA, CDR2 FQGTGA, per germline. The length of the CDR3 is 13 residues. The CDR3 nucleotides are TGTGCCAGCAGCCTGGGCAGTCACTATGGCTACACCTTC. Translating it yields CASSLGSHYGYTF.

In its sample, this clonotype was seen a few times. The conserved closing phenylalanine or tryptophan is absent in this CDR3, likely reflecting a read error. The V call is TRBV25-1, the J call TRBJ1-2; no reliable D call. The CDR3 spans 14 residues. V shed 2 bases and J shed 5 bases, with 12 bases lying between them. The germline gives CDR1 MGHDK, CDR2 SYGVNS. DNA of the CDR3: TGTGCCAGCAGTGAAATAGGAACACCTTATGGCTACACCCTC. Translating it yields CASSEIGTPYGYTL.

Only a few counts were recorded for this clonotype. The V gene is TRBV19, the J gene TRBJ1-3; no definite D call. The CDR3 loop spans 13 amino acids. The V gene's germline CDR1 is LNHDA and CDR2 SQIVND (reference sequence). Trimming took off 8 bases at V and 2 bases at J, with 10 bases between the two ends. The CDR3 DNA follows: TGTGCCAGTGAAAACGCGCCTGGAAACACCATATATTTT. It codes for CASENAPGNTIYF.

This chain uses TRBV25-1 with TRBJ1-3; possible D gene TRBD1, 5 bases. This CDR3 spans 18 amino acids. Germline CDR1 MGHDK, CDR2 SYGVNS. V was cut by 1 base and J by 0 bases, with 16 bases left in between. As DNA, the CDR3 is TGTGCCAGCAGTGAATGGGAAGGAAAGGGGACCTCTGGAAACACCATATATTTT. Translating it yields CASSEWEGKGTSGNTIYF.

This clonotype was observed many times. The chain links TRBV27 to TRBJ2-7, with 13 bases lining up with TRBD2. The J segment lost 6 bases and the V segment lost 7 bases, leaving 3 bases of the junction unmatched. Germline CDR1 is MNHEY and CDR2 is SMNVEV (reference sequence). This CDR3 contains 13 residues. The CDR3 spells CASKGLAGSEQYF. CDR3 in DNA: TGTGCCAGCAAGGGACTAGCGGGAAGCGAGCAGTACTTC.

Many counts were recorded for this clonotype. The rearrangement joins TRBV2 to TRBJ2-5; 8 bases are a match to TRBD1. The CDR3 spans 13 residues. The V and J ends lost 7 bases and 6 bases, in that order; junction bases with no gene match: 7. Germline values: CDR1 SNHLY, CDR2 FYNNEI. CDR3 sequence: CASNDDRGKTQYF. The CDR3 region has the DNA TGTGCCAGCAACGACGACAGGGGCAAGACCCAGTACTTC.

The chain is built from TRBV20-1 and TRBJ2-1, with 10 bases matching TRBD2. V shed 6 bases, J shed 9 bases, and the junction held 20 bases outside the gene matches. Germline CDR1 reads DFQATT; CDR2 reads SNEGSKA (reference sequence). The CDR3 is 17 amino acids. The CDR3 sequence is CSAIGGGLAGDYGEQFF. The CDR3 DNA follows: TGCAGTGCCATCGGCGGAGGGCTAGCGGGAGACTACGGTGAGCAGTTCTTC.

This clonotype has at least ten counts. CDR3 sequence (DNA): TGTGCCAGCAGCCACACACCACTCCGGGGCGAGAGGACAGATACGCAGTATTTT. Its translation is CASSHTPLRGERTDTQYF. This rearrangement joins TRBV3-1 to TRBJ2-3; D assignment may be TRBD1 or TRBD2 (5 bases each). The V end lost 3 bases, the J end lost 3 bases, and 22 bases lay between the germline ends. Germline-derived CDR1 and CDR2 are LGHDT and YNNKEL (reference sequence). The CDR3 is made up of 18 amino acids.

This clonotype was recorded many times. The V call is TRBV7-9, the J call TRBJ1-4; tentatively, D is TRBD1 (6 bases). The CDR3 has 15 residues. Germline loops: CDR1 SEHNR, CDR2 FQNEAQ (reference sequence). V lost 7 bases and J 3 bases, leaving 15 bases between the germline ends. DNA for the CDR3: TGTGCCAGCACCTCCGACGGGGGGCCTAATGAAAAACTGTTTTTT. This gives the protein CASTSDGGPNEKLFF.

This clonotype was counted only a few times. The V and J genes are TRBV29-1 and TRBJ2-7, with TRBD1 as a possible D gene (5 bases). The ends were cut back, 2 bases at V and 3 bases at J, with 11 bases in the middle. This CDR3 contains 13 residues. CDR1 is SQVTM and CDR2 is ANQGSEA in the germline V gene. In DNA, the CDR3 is TGCAGCGTTGAATTGACAGAAAGCTACGAGCAGTACTTC. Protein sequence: CSVELTESYEQYF.

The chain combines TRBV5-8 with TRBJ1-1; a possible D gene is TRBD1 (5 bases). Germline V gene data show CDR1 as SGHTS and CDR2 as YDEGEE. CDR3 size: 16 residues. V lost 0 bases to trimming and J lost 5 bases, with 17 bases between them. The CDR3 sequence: CASSLAGGPPSTEAFF. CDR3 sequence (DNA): TGTGCCAGCAGCTTGGCCGGGGGTCCCCCGTCTACTGAAGCTTTCTTT.

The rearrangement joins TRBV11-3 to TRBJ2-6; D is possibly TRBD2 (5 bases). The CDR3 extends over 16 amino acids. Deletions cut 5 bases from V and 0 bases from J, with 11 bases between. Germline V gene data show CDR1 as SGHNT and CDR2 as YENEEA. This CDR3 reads CASSQREGSGANVLTF. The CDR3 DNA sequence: TGTGCCAGCAGCCAGCGAGAGGGCTCTGGGGCCAACGTCCTGACTTTC.

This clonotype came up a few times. The CDR3 spells CASSFWDLHNSPLHF. CDR3 sequence (DNA): TGTGCCAGCAGTTTTTGGGACCTTCATAATTCACCCCTCCACTTT. This chain connects TRBV12-3 or TRBV12-4 to TRBJ1-6, with D tentatively TRBD1 (5 bases). V dropped 3 bases and J dropped 5 bases, with 11 bases sitting between them. The CDR3 consists of 15 residues.

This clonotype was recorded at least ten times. CDR3 coding DNA: TGTGCCTGGAGGGGACTTAACACCGGGGAGCTGTTTTTT. Protein: CAWRGLNTGELFF. The V gene is TRBV30, the J gene TRBJ2-2; maybe TRBD2 (6 bases). Between the trimmed V and J ends, which lost 3 bases and 2 bases, there was a span of 7 bases. The germline V gene has CDR1 GTSNPN and CDR2 SVGIG (reference sequence). There are 13 residues in the CDR3.